The 23 T cell receptor beta chains listed next were all sequenced from one sample in a study of immune cell composition in non-small cell lung cancer. The protocol was immunoSEQ multiplex PCR, while the TCRdb copy is restricted to in-frame clones and leaves out a portion. The data contain around 6,300 clones, around 77% of them singletons. Normal lung was sampled as far from the tumour as possible, at least 3 cm. Specimen: non-adjacent lung tissue. Receptors originate from a human donor with non-small cell lung cancer.

This chain connects TRBV30 to TRBJ1-4, with 9 bases aligning to TRBD1. The CDR3 consists of 13 residues. CDR1 GTSNPN and CDR2 SVGIG come from the germline V gene (reference sequence). CDR3 residues: CASTGGSNEKLFF. For the CDR3, the DNA is TGTGCGTCTACAGGGGGCTCTAATGAAAAACTGTTTTTT.

This chain uses TRBV9 with TRBJ2-7; D uncertain. In germline, CDR1 is SGDLS, CDR2 YYNGEE. CDR3 length: 14 amino acids. V lost 4 bases, J lost 0 bases, and 11 bases lay in between. The CDR3 sequence: CASSTGLSSYEQYF. DNA for the CDR3: TGTGCCAGCAGCACCGGGTTGAGCTCCTACGAGCAGTACTTC.

This chain uses TRBV7-8 with TRBJ2-7; 9 bases align to TRBD2. Germline CDR1 reads SGHVS; CDR2 reads FQNEAQ. The CDR3 has 13 residues. Trimming cost V 6 bases and J 2 bases; bases outside gene matches: 2. CDR3 coding DNA: TGTGCCAGCAGGACTAGCGGAACCTACGAGCAGTACTTC. Its protein product is CASRTSGTYEQYF.

The rearrangement links TRBV18 to TRBJ2-7, with 8 bases fitting TRBD2. CDR1 is KGHSH and CDR2 is LQKENI in the germline V gene. This CDR3 region has 14 residues. V shed 1 base, J shed 5 bases, and the junction held 4 bases outside the gene matches. CDR3 in DNA: TGTGCCAGCTCACCACGACGGGAGGGGGACGAGCAGTACTTC. Amino acids: CASSPRREGDEQYF.

The V and J genes are TRBV15 and TRBJ2-7; TRBD1 aligns across 7 bases. V lost 0 bases, J lost 1 base, and 3 bases stayed unmatched. The CDR3 consists of 15 residues. The germline V gene encodes CDR1 LNHNV and CDR2 YYDKDF (reference sequence). The CDR3 region has the DNA TGTGCCACCAGCAGAGACCTGACAGGGTCCTACGAGCAGTACTTC. Its translation: CATSRDLTGSYEQYF.

The chain joins TRBV5-1 to TRBJ2-7, with TRBD2 identical over 9 bases. V dropped 5 bases and J dropped 0; count of bases not matched to a gene: 9. The CDR3 is 16 residues long. CDR1 and CDR2 (germline): SGHRS, YFSETQ. CDR3 DNA: TGCGCCAGCAGTCCCAGGCGGGAGGGATCCTCCTACGAGCAGTACTTC. This translates into CASSPRREGSSYEQYF. The full variable domain, completed using reference TRBV5-1 and TRBJ2-7, is KAGVTQTPRYLIKTRGQQVTLSCSPISGHRSVSWYQQTPGQGLQFLFEYFSETQRNKGNFPGRFSGRQFSNSRSEMNVSTLELGDSALYLCASSPRREGSSYEQYFGPGTRLTVT.

The V and J genes are TRBV5-8 and TRBJ1-1; D is ambiguous. With 0 bases removed from V and 1 base from J, the gap between germline ends came to 10 bases. In germline, CDR1 is SGHTS, CDR2 YDEGEE. CDR3 length equals 15 residues. The CDR3 nucleotides are TGTGCCAGCAGCTTGGAAACACACCCGAACACTGAAGCTTTCTTT. Translation: CASSLETHPNTEAFF.

The chain employs TRBV10-3 and TRBJ2-3; D is perhaps TRBD1 (6 bases). CDR1 and CDR2 from the germline V gene are ENHRY and SYGVKD. The CDR3 length is 15 residues. V gave up 6 bases and J gave up 6 bases, with 19 bases separating them. The CDR3 coding sequence is TGTGCCATCAGCTGGGGGCACATGCTCCCGGATACGCAGTATTTT. It translates to CAISWGHMLPDTQYF.

The J gene is TRBJ2-1, the V gene TRBV7-3; the D gene is possibly TRBD2 (5 bases). Germline V gene lookup returns CDR1 SGHTA and CDR2 FQGTGA. The CDR3 is 14 amino acids. The germline V and J ends were trimmed by 2 bases and 5 bases, with 10 bases remaining between them. The CDR3 coding sequence is TGTGCCAGCAGCTTAGGTGCTAGCAACAATGAGCAGTTCTTC. Translating it yields CASSLGASNNEQFF.

This clone was detected only a few times. The V call is TRBV5-1, the J call TRBJ2-6, with TRBD1 matching 9 bases. Germline CDR1 is SGHRS and CDR2 is YFSETQ. The CDR3 consists of 18 residues. The V gene end was trimmed by 0 bases and the J gene end by 2 bases; junction bases not matched to a gene: 6. CDR3 sequence: CASSLADRGIAGANVLTF. In nucleotides, the CDR3 is TGCGCCAGCAGCTTGGCCGACAGGGGGATCGCTGGGGCCAACGTCCTGACTTTC.

The chain links TRBV11-1 to TRBJ2-2; TRBD2 matches at 8 bases. The junction had 9 bases not matched to a gene; V was cut back by 8 bases and J by 7 bases. Germline CDR1 and CDR2: SGHAT and FQDESV (reference sequence). The CDR3 consists of 14 residues. This chain's CDR3 is CASQPGGAVGELFF. CDR3 sequence (DNA): TGTGCCAGCCAACCCGGGGGGGCTGTCGGGGAGCTGTTTTTT.

This clone was seen a handful of times. The chain joins TRBV21-1 to TRBJ1-4; the table's D gene call, TRBD1, was not cross checked with the DNA. TRBV21-1 has pseudogene status. The CDR3 is 14 amino acids. CDR3 nucleotide sequence: TGTGCCAGCGGCTACAGGGATCCTAATGAAAAACTGTTTTTT. It codes for CASGYRDPNEKLFF.

The V call is TRBV5-6, the J call TRBJ1-1, with TRBD1 matching 10 bases. This CDR3 is built from 16 residues. J gave up 1 base and V 4 bases, and 7 bases lay outside the gene matches. Germline CDR1 and CDR2: SGHDT and YYEEEE. The CDR3 loop is CASSETGGVRNTEAFF. The CDR3 coding sequence is TGTGCCAGCAGCGAGACAGGGGGCGTGCGGAACACTGAAGCTTTCTTT.

The chain combines TRBV6-1 with TRBJ2-2; 10 nucleotides align to TRBD1. With V trimmed by 6 bases and J by 5 bases, 6 bases remained unmatched. The CDR3 runs to 15 residues. The V gene's germline CDR1 is MNHNS and CDR2 SASEGT. CDR3 protein: CASRVDRGPTGELFF. CDR3 nucleotide sequence: TGTGCCAGCAGGGTAGACAGGGGGCCTACCGGGGAGCTGTTTTTT.

The chain combines TRBV6-5 with TRBJ1-5, with 7 bases that match TRBD1. Germline V gene data show CDR1 as MNHEY and CDR2 as SVGAGI. V trimming: 6 bases; J trimming: 5 bases; junction bases outside the gene matches: 4. The CDR3 sequence is 13 residues long. The CDR3 bases are TGTGCCAGCAGGACAGGGTTCGATCAGCCCCAGCATTTT. Translated: CASRTGFDQPQHF.

The chain couples TRBV7-9 to TRBJ2-1; 10 bases are a match to TRBD1. The CDR3 runs to 17 residues. Trimming cost V 5 bases and J 5 bases; bases outside gene matches: 12. Germline V gene data show CDR1 as SEHNR and CDR2 as FQNEAQ (reference sequence). The CDR3 here is CASSPPRGDRGHNEQFF. The CDR3 DNA reads TGTGCCAGCAGCCCCCCCCGCGGGGACAGGGGACACAATGAGCAGTTCTTC.

The rearrangement joins TRBV7-9 to TRBJ1-6, with D perhaps TRBD1 (6 bases). CDR1 and CDR2 (germline): SEHNR, FQNEAQ (reference sequence). The CDR3 extends over 15 amino acids. Trimming removed 3 bases at V and 9 bases at J, with 15 bases between. CDR3 amino acids: CASSFRQGRVSPLHF. For the CDR3, the DNA is TGTGCCAGCAGCTTTAGGCAGGGGAGAGTTTCACCCCTCCACTTT.

The V call is TRBV11-2, the J call TRBJ2-2; 8 positions agree with TRBD2. CDR3 size: 17 residues. The germline gives CDR1 SGHAT, CDR2 FQNNGV. Trimming took 4 bases from V and 4 from J; bases not matched to a gene: 11. CDR3 nucleotides: TGTGCCAGCAGCTCAAGGGGCGAGAGCGGGAGCACCGGGGAGCTGTTTTTT. This encodes CASSSRGESGSTGELFF.

CDR3 DNA: TGTGCCAGTAGTCATCAGGTCTCTGGGGCCAACGTCCTGACTTTC. Amino acids: CASSHQVSGANVLTF. V gene TRBV19 combines with J gene TRBJ2-6, with no clear D. Germline loops: CDR1 LNHDA, CDR2 SQIVND (reference sequence). The CDR3 is 15 amino acids. V was cut by 5 bases and J by 0 bases, with 8 bases left in between.

In nucleotides, the CDR3 is TGCGCCAGCGGCGGGGCTAGCGGGTACAATGAGCAGTTCTTC. This sequence encodes CASGGASGYNEQFF. The rearrangement links TRBV10-2 to TRBJ2-1, with 8 positions matching TRBD2. The length of the CDR3 is 14 residues. Trimming at V came to 8 bases and at J to 4 bases, leaving 7 bases not matched to a gene. Germline V gene data show CDR1 as WSHSY and CDR2 as SAAADI.

V gene TRBV6-4 combines with J gene TRBJ2-7; 8 bases agree with TRBD1. Trimming cost V 1 base and J 3 bases; bases outside gene matches: 2. The CDR3 has 14 residues. Germline-derived CDR1 and CDR2 are MRHNA and SNTAGT. CDR3 sequence reads: CASSDLDRDYEQYF. DNA for the CDR3: TGTGCCAGCAGTGACTTGGACAGGGACTACGAGCAGTACTTC.

The genes are TRBV7-9 and TRBJ2-3; tentative D call: TRBD2 (6 bases). The germline V and J ends were trimmed by 2 bases and 1 base, with 13 bases remaining between them. This CDR3 contains 16 residues. Per germline, CDR1 SEHNR and CDR2 FQNEAQ (reference sequence). The CDR3: CASSLNAGTRTDTQYF. Here the CDR3 DNA reads TGTGCCAGCAGCTTAAACGCTGGGACTCGCACAGATACGCAGTATTTT. Full variable domain (remainder filled in from reference TRBV7-9 and TRBJ2-3): DTGVSQNPRHKITKRGQNVTFRCDPISEHNRLYWYRQTLGQGPEFLTYFQNEAQLEKSRLLSDRFSAERPKGSFSTLEIQRTEQGDSAMYLCASSLNAGTRTDTQYFGPGTRLTVL.

CDR3 DNA: TGCGCCAGCAGTCAATCGAAAGAGGGACAGCTGTATCAGCCCCAGCATTTT. This sequence encodes CASSQSKEGQLYQPQHF. The rearrangement uses TRBV23-1 and TRBJ1-5, with 7 bases matching TRBD1. TRBV23-1 is treated as an ORF (open reading frame) with a function not yet certain. With V trimmed by 0 bases and J by 5 bases, 10 bases remained unmatched. The CDR3 is 17 residues long.